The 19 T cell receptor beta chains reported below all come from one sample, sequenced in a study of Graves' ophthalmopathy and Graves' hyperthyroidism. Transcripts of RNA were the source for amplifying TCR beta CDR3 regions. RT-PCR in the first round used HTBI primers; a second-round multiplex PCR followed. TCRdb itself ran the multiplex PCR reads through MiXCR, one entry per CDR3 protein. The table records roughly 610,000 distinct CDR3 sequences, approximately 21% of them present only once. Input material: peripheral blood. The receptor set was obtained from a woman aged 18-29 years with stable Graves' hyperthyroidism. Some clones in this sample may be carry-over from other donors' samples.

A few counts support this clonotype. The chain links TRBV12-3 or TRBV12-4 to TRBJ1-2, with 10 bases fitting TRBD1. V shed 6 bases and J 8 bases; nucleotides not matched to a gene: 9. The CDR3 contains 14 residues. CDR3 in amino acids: CASSGTGDGFGYTF. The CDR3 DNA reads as TGTGCCAGCAGCGGGACAGGGGATGGGTTCGGCTACACCTTC.

The CDR3 reads CASYAGGETQYF. CDR3 sequence (DNA): TGTGCCAGCTATGCTGGCGGAGAGACCCAGTACTTC. The rearrangement uses TRBV12-3 or TRBV12-4 and TRBJ2-5; D is unresolved. V lost 8 bases and J lost 4, with 11 bases in between. The CDR3 length is 12 residues.

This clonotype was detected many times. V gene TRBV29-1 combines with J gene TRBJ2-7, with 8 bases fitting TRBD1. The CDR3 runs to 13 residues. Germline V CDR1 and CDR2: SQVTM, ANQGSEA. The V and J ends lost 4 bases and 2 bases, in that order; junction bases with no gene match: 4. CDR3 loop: CSVVKDRAYEQYF. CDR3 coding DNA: TGCAGCGTTGTCAAGGACAGGGCCTACGAGCAGTACTTC.

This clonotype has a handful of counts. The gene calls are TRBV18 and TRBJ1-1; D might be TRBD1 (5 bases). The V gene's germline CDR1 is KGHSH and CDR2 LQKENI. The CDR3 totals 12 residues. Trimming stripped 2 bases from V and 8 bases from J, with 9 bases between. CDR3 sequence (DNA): TGTGCCAGCTCACCAGACAGCTCAGAAGCTTTCTTT. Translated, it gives CASSPDSSEAFF.

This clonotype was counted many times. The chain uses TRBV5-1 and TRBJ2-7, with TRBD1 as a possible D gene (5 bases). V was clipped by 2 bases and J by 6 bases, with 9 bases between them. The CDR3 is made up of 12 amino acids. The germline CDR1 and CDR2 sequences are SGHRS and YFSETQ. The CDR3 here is CASSFQGSEQYF. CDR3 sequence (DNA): TGCGCCAGCAGCTTTCAGGGTAGCGAGCAGTACTTC.

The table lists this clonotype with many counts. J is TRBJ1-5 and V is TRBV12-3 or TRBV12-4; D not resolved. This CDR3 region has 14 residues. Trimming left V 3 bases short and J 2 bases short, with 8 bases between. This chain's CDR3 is CASSFGLGNQPQHF. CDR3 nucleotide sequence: TGTGCCAGCAGTTTCGGACTAGGCAATCAGCCCCAGCATTTT.

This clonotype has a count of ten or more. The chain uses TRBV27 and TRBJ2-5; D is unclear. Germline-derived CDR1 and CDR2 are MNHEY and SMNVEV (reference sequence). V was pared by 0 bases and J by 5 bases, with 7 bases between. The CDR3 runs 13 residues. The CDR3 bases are TGTGCCAGCAGTTTATCCCGTGTGGAGACCCAGTACTTC. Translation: CASSLSRVETQYF.

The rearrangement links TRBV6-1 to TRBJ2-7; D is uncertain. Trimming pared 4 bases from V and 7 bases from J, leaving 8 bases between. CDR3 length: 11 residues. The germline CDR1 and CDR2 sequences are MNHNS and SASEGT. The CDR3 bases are TGTGCCAGCAGTGGCCCTCGGGAGCAGTACTTC. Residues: CASSGPREQYF.

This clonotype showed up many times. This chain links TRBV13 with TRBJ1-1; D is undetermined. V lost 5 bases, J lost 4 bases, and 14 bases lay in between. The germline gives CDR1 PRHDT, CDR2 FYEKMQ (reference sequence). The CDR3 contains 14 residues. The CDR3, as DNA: TGTGCCAGCAGCGCCTCACCAAAGGTCACTGAAGCTTTCTTT. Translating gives CASSASPKVTEAFF.

CDR3 in DNA: TGTGCCAGCGGCCCAGGGGGCGGAAGACTAGAGAACACTGAAGCTTTCTTT. Translated, it gives CASGPGGGRLENTEAFF. This chain joins TRBV6-1 and TRBJ1-1; 8 positions agree with TRBD1. Germline trimming cut 8 bases from V and 1 base from J; bases unmatched to any gene: 15. CDR1 is MNHNS and CDR2 is SASEGT in the germline V gene. This CDR3 is built from 17 residues.

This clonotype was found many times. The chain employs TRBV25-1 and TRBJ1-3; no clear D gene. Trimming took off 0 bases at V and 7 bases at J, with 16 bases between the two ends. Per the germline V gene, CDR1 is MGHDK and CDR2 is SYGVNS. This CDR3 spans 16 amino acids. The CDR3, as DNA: TGTGCCAGCAGTGAATATGGGCCATCTCCCTTCAACACCATATATTTT. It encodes CASSEYGPSPFNTIYF.

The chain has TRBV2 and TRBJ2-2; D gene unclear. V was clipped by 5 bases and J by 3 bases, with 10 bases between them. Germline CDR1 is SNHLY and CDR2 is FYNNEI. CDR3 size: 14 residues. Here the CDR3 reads CASSLQEHTGELFF. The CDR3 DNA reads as TGTGCCAGCAGTCTCCAGGAGCACACCGGGGAGCTGTTTTTT.

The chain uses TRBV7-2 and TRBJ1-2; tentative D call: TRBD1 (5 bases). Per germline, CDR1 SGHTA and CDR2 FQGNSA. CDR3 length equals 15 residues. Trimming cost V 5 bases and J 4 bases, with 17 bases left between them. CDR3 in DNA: TGTGCCAGCAGCGCTTTCCCGGGGACGAGCTATGGCTACACCTTC. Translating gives CASSAFPGTSYGYTF.

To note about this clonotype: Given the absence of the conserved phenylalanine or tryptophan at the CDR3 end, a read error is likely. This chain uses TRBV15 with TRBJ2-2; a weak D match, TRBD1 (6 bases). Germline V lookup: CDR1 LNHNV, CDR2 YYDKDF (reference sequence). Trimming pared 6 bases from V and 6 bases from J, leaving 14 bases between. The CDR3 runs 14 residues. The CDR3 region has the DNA TGTGCCACCAGTACTCAGGGGCTTGCCGGGGAGCTGTTTTTG. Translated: CATSTQGLAGELFL.

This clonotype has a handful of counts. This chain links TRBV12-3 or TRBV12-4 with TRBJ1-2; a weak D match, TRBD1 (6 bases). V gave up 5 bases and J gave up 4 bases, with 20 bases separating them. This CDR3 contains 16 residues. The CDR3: CASSPRQAPTGYGYTF. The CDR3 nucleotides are TGTGCCAGCAGTCCCCGACAGGCCCCGACGGGCTATGGCTACACCTTC.

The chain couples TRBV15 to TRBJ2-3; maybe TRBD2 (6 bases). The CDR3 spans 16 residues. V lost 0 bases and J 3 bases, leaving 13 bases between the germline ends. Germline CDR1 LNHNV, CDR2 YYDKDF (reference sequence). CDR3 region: CATSRDKTGVTDTQYF. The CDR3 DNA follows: TGTGCCACCAGCAGAGATAAGACGGGAGTTACAGATACGCAGTATTTT.

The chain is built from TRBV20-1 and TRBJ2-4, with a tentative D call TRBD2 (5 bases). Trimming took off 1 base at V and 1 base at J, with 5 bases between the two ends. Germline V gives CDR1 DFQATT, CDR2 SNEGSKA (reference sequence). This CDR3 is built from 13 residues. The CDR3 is CSARASAKNIQYF. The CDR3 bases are TGCAGTGCTAGAGCTAGCGCCAAAAACATTCAGTACTTC.

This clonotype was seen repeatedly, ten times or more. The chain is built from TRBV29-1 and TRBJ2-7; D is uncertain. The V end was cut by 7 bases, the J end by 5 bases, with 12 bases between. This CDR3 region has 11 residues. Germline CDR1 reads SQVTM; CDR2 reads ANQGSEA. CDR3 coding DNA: TGCAGCGGGCACTGGTCGGACGAGCAGTACTTC. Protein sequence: CSGHWSDEQYF.

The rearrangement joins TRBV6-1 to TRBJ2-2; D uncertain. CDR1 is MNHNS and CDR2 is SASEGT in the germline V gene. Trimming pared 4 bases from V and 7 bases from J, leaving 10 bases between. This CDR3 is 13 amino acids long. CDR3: CASSGGVVGELFF. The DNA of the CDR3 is TGTGCCAGCAGTGGTGGGGTGGTCGGGGAGCTGTTTTTT.